These 8 T cell receptor beta chains share one sample of origin, sequenced in a study of T cell responses to AZD1222 COVID-19 vaccine. The data were produced by immunoSEQ multiplex PCR, yet TCRdb's version contains in-frame clones alone and is incomplete. The table has around 140,000 clones, over 85% seen once; the top ten hold around 1.7%. The sample in question was peripheral blood, obtained on day 0 of AZD1222 vaccination. These receptors all come from an adult in good health.

V gene TRBV6-5 combines with J gene TRBJ2-7; 8 bases map to TRBD1. This CDR3 has 14 amino acids. CDR1 and CDR2 from the germline V gene are MNHEY and SVGAGI. J was trimmed by 2 bases and V by 8 bases; bases with no gene match: 8. CDR3 sequence: CASGWTGPPYEQYF. CDR3 sequence (DNA): TGTGCCAGCGGGTGGACAGGGCCACCCTACGAGCAGTACTTC.

The gene calls are TRBV27 and TRBJ2-7; 7 nucleotides agree with TRBD2. The V gene end was trimmed by 5 bases and the J gene end by 3 bases; junction bases not matched to a gene: 10. The germline gives CDR1 MNHEY, CDR2 SMNVEV (reference sequence). The CDR3 runs 15 residues. CDR3 sequence: CASSLQPGGIYEQYF. As DNA, the CDR3 is TGTGCCAGCAGTCTCCAGCCGGGAGGAATCTACGAGCAGTACTTC.

This sequence joins TRBV11-2 and TRBJ2-5, with a possible D match to TRBD2 (5 bases). This CDR3 comprises 13 residues. CDR1 SGHAT and CDR2 FQNNGV come from the germline V gene. V was cut by 1 base and J by 2 bases, with 5 bases left in between. CDR3 in DNA: TGTGCCAGCAGCTTAGGGACTCAAGAGACCCAGTACTTC. This encodes CASSLGTQETQYF.

This clone appeared once. This rearrangement joins TRBV28 to TRBJ1-1; 7 bases agree with TRBD1. This CDR3 is 15 amino acids long. The germline V gene encodes CDR1 MDHEN and CDR2 SYDVKM. The V gene end was trimmed by 6 bases and the J gene end by 1 base; junction bases not matched to a gene: 8. For the CDR3, the DNA is TGTGCCAGCAGATATCCGACAGGGAGGAACACTGAAGCTTTCTTT. Amino acids: CASRYPTGRNTEAFF.

The chain uses TRBV18 and TRBJ1-4; possible D gene TRBD1, 5 bases. CDR3 size: 21 residues. Germline CDR1 is KGHSH and CDR2 is LQKENI. V was clipped by 5 bases and J by 0 bases, with 28 bases between them. This CDR3 reads CASSTTPAIGALGATNEKLFF. In DNA form, the CDR3 reads TGTGCCAGCTCAACTACCCCCGCCATTGGCGCCTTGGGGGCAACTAATGAAAAACTGTTTTTT.

This chain uses TRBV6-5 with TRBJ1-1, with 7 bases matching TRBD1. This CDR3 spans 16 amino acids. With 2 bases clipped from V and 4 bases from J, the junction kept 10 bases outside the gene matches. The germline V gene has CDR1 MNHEY and CDR2 SVGAGI. CDR3 sequence: CASSYKAGGVGTEAFF. CDR3 nucleotide sequence: TGTGCCAGCAGTTACAAGGCAGGGGGAGTGGGCACTGAAGCTTTCTTT.

The chain employs TRBV18 and TRBJ1-2; D unclear. This CDR3 spans 15 amino acids. V was clipped by 2 bases and J by 5 bases, with 15 bases between them. Per germline, CDR1 KGHSH and CDR2 LQKENI. CDR3 in amino acids: CASSPGQTFWYGYTF. The CDR3 DNA reads TGTGCCAGCTCACCAGGGCAGACGTTTTGGTATGGCTACACCTTC.

J is TRBJ2-1 and V is TRBV4-1; tentative D call: TRBD2 (6 bases). The V end was cut by 1 base, the J end by 9 bases, with 13 bases between. CDR1 is MGHRA and CDR2 is YSYEKL in the germline V gene. The CDR3 extends over 14 amino acids. The CDR3 coding sequence is TGCGCCAGCAGCCAAGGACTAGGGTGGATTGAGCAGTTCTTC. Translated: CASSQGLGWIEQFF.